This entry describes one T cell receptor beta chain. Its antigen is currently unknown. This specimen belongs to a study of CD8+ T cells in alopecia areata. RNA, once extracted, was reverse transcribed into cDNA for use as the sequencing template. Some clones are missing from TCRdb's copy, which holds only in-frame ones; the method was immunoSEQ multiplex PCR. This table has about 100,000 clones, under 60% appearing once. The V gene's germline CDR1 is MDHEN and CDR2 SYDVKM. The junction had 6 bases not matched to a gene; V was cut back by 6 bases and J by 1 base. This CDR3 comprises 16 residues. Study observations and caveats: Greater clonality was observed in lesional scalp samples, especially alopecia totalis/universalis, versus normal scalp.

Researchers took lesional scalp punch biopsies and peripheral blood from people who were alopecia areata patients. The clonotype was recovered from a human donor with alopecia areata. The sequenced material came from NKG2D-low CD8+ T cells sorted from blood. The chain employs TRBV28 and TRBJ2-7; 13 positions agree with TRBD2. The CDR3 region is CASSYGTSGESYEQYF. In nucleotides, the CDR3 is TGTGCCAGCAGCTACGGGACTAGCGGGGAGTCCTACGAGCAGTACTTC.